This T cell receptor (beta chain) was sequenced during a study of blood T cell repertoires in COVID-19. Study context: Samples came from the United States, Italy and Spain, spanning acute and convalescent COVID-19.

Assay: immunoSEQ multiplex PCR; the TCRdb copy retains only in-frame clones and omits some. The sample lists around 290,000 clones; approximately 92% were seen once. J was trimmed by 4 bases and V by 7 bases; bases with no gene match: 7. Germline V lookup: CDR1 LNHDA, CDR2 SQIVND (reference sequence). CDR3 length: 14 amino acids. Cohort assignment relied on participant-reported clinical history. Donors in Cohort 3 who had recovered were those with two negative PCRs, healthcare professional clearance, or resolution of their symptoms. This chain connects TRBV19 to TRBJ1-2; TRBD1 aligns across 9 bases. The receptor was isolated from a woman aged 30 to 39 who had recovered from COVID-19. The sample consisted of PBMCs or T cells enriched from blood (not recorded which). CDR3 loop: CASTRTGVAYGYTF. The CDR3, as DNA: TGTGCCAGTACCCGGACAGGGGTTGCCTATGGCTACACCTTC. The entire variable domain, with the rest obtained from reference TRBV19 and TRBJ1-2, is as follows: DGGITQSPKYLFRKEGQNVTLSCEQNLNHDAMYWYRQDPGQGLRLIYYSQIVNDFQKGDIAEGYSVSREKKESFPLTVTSAQKNPTAFYLCASTRTGVAYGYTFGSGTRLTVV.